These T cell receptor beta chains were read from a single sample in a study of blood T cell repertoires in COVID-19. Libraries were prepared by immunoSEQ multiplex PCR; TCRdb keeps only in-frame clonotypes and omits some of them. The repertoire holds 80,000 to 90,000 clones, with around nine tenths as singletons. The sample consisted of peripheral blood. The receptor source for this set is a man between 60 and 75 years old with acute or convalescent COVID-19. Each CDR3 is given with its conserved first and last residue. A D gene is named only where the DNA matches it firmly. Only part of the rows carry a size: once, few, many, or a class if the clone is expanded.

>.|14|TRBJ1-5|.|TRBV19
TGTGCCAGTAGTCCTCGCCGGGTCCCTCAGCCCCAGCATTTT
CASSPRRVPQPQHF
>.|13|TRBJ1-1|.|TRBV5-4
TGTGCCAGCAGCCTTATAACCCGGACTGAAGCTTTCTTT
CASSLITRTEAFF
>TRBD2|14|TRBJ2-7|.|TRBV11-2
TGTGCCACCCAGTTGGGGCGGGGGGGATACGAGCAGTACTTC
CATQLGRGGYEQYF
>TRBD2|16|TRBJ2-3|.|TRBV4-3
TGCGCCAGCAGCCAAGATCTCTTCGGGGGGAGGGATACGCAGTATTTT
CASSQDLFGGRDTQYF
>TRBD1|15|TRBJ1-5|.|TRBV2
TGTGCCAGTCAGAGGGACAGAAATAGCAATCAGCCCCAGCATTTT
CASQRDRNSNQPQHF
>TRBD1|16|TRBJ1-1|.|TRBV7-8
TGTGCCAGCAGCCAGACGCTGGGACAGATGAACACTGAAGCTTTCTTT
CASSQTLGQMNTEAFF
>TRBD1|15|TRBJ1-4|.|TRBV6-5
TGTGCCAGCAATAACCCGGGACAGGGATATGAAAAACTGTTTTTT
CASNNPGQGYEKLFF
>.|12|TRBJ1-1|few|TRBV12-3/TRBV12-4
TGTGCCAGCAGGGGAAGACAGGTCAAGGCTTTCTTT
CASRGRQVKAFF
>.|15|TRBJ1-5|.|TRBV6-2/TRBV6-3
TGTGCCAGCAGTTACGCAGGGTATAGCAATCAGCCCCAGCATTTT
CASSYAGYSNQPQHF
>TRBD1|16|TRBJ1-2|.|TRBV9
TGTGCCAGCAGCGTAGGGGCAGGGGGCGCCCCGAGGGGCTACACCTTC
CASSVGAGGAPRGYTF
>.|15|TRBJ2-7|.|TRBV21-1
TGTGCCAGCAGCAGAGGGACTAGCGTTCAAAACGAGCAGTACTTC
CASSRGTSVQNEQYF
>TRBD1|13|TRBJ1-1|.|TRBV7-6
TGTGCCAGCAGCATGGGGACAGACACTGAAGCTTTCTTT
CASSMGTDTEAFF
>.|17|TRBJ1-3|.|TRBV18
TGTGCCAGCTCACCGGCTCCTCGGGGGACCTCTGGAAACACCATATATTTT
CASSPAPRGTSGNTIYF
>TRBD1|13|TRBJ1-5|.|TRBV5-1
TGCGCCAGCAGACAGGGGGATCGACAGCCCCAGCATTTT
CASRQGDRQPQHF
>TRBD2|16|TRBJ2-3|.|TRBV5-1
TGCGCCAGCAGCGAGACTAGCGGGGGGGCCGGGGATACGCAGTATTTT
CASSETSGGAGDTQYF
>.|15|TRBJ1-4|.|TRBV5-7
TGTGCCAGCAGCTTGGCGGACCGGCGGGATGAAAAACTGTTTTTT
CASSLADRRDEKLFF
>TRBD1|15|TRBJ1-1|.|TRBV7-9
TGTGCCAGCAGCGTACAGGGGGCCTTTGGCACTGAAGCTTTCTTT
CASSVQGAFGTEAFF
>.|17|TRBJ1-5|.|TRBV19
TGTGCCAGTAGTATGGAGGACGTTGACTATAGCAATCAGCCCCAGCATTTT
CASSMEDVDYSNQPQHF
>TRBD1|14|TRBJ2-7|.|TRBV4-3
TGCGCCAGCAGCCCCGGACAGGGGGCAAGGGAGCAGTACTTC
CASSPGQGAREQYF
>TRBD1|17|TRBJ1-5|.|TRBV5-8
TGTGCCAGCAGTCTAGGACAGGGCTTAGGTAGCAATCAGCCCCAGCATTTT
CASSLGQGLGSNQPQHF
>.|15|TRBJ1-6|.|TRBV19
TGTGCCAGTAGTATAGACGGTCTATATAATTCACCCCTCCACTTT
CASSIDGLYNSPLHF
>TRBD1|15|TRBJ2-5|.|TRBV10-3
TGTGCCATCAGTCTGACAGGGGGAAGTAAAGAGACCCAGTACTTC
CAISLTGGSKETQYF
>TRBD1|17|TRBJ1-5|.|TRBV6-2/TRBV6-3
TGTGCCAGCAGTCAAACTACAGGGGAATATAGCAATCAGCCCCAGCATTTT
CASSQTTGEYSNQPQHF
>.|15|TRBJ1-4|.|TRBV7-8
TGTGCCAGCAGCTTATGGCGAGGCCTTAATGAAAAACTGTTTTTT
CASSLWRGLNEKLFF
>TRBD2|14|TRBJ2-7|.|TRBV5-1
TGCGCCAGCCAGTCTAGCGGGGGACCCTACGAGCAGTACTTC
CASQSSGGPYEQYF
>TRBD1|18|TRBJ2-1|.|TRBV2
TGTGCCAGCAGTAAAGGGATTACCGGGACAGGGCCCTACAATGAGCAGTTCTTC
CASSKGITGTGPYNEQFF
>.|14|TRBJ1-2|.|TRBV13
TGTGCCAGCAGCCCCCAACGCTCGGCTAGGGGCTACACCTTC
CASSPQRSARGYTF
>TRBD2|16|TRBJ2-3|.|TRBV7-8
TGTGCCAGCAGCTCTTCGGGGGGAAAGGGAACAGATACGCAGTATTTT
CASSSSGGKGTDTQYF
>TRBD2|15|TRBJ2-2|.|TRBV11-3
TGTGCCAGCAGCTTGACTAGCGGGGGCCCCGGGGAGCTGTTTTTT
CASSLTSGGPGELFF
>TRBD1|13|TRBJ2-5|.|TRBV6-2/TRBV6-3
TGTGCCAGCAGCGACAGGGGTCGCGGGGCCCAGTACTTC
CASSDRGRGAQYF
>.|15|TRBJ1-5|.|TRBV23-1
TGCGCCAGCAGTCAAAGAGGAGACAGCAATCAGCCCCAGCATTTT
CASSQRGDSNQPQHF
>.|14|TRBJ2-5|.|TRBV11-1
TGTGCCAGCAGCCCTCGGGACAACCAAGAGACCCAGTACTTC
CASSPRDNQETQYF
>.|13|TRBJ2-3|once|TRBV20-1
TGCAGTGCTAGTACTCCGCGGGCAGGGGAAAAGTATTTT
CSASTPRAGEKYF
>TRBD1|13|TRBJ1-2|.|TRBV7-3
TGTGCCAGCAGCCAGGGACAGGGGAGTGGCTACACCTTC
CASSQGQGSGYTF
>TRBD1|15|TRBJ2-7|.|TRBV5-1
TGCGCCAGCAGCGCCGGACAGGGGCTAACCTACGAGCAGTACTTC
CASSAGQGLTYEQYF
>TRBD2|18|TRBJ2-7|.|TRBV4-3
TGCGCCAGCAGCCAAGATTCAGTTTTGCGGGGGGCCACCTACGAGCAGTACTTC
CASSQDSVLRGATYEQYF
>.|17|TRBJ1-1|.|TRBV4-3
TGCGCCAGCAGCCAAGATTATAGCCAAACACTGAACACTGAAGCTTTCTTT
CASSQDYSQTLNTEAFF
>.|15|TRBJ2-7|.|TRBV5-4
TGTGCCAGCAGTCCTGGACAGACTATCTCCTACGAGCAGTACTTC
CASSPGQTISYEQYF
>.|17|TRBJ1-2|.|TRBV5-4
TGTGCCAGCAGCCCCGAAAGTGGGATTCAAGGGGAATATGGCTACACCTTC
CASSPESGIQGEYGYTF
>TRBD1|18|TRBJ1-1|.|TRBV11-2
TGTGCCAGCAGCTTTGTTGGGTGGGACAGGGTTAAAAGCACTGAAGCTTTCTTT
CASSFVGWDRVKSTEAFF
>.|14|TRBJ1-1|.|TRBV19
TGTGCCAGTACCCCAGGGCAGATGAACACTGAAGCTTTCTTT
CASTPGQMNTEAFF
>TRBD2|17|TRBJ2-3|.|TRBV19
TGTGCCACGAAAGGTGCTACTAGCGGGGGGCCCGGGGATACGCAGTATTTT
CATKGATSGGPGDTQYF
>TRBD2|16|TRBJ2-1|.|TRBV19
TGTGCCAGTAGCCCCATAGCGGGGAGCTCCTACAATGAGCAGTTCTTC
CASSPIAGSSYNEQFF
>TRBD1|12|TRBJ1-2|.|TRBV7-9
TGTGCCAGCAGTCGGACAGGGGATGGCTACACCTTC
CASSRTGDGYTF
>.|12|TRBJ1-1|.|TRBV9
TGTGCCAGCAGCACAACTACGGGGGGAGCTTTCTTT
CASSTTTGGAFF
>TRBD1|16|TRBJ1-2|.|TRBV7-6
TGTGCCAGCAGCTCGAGCCGGGACAGGAATGACTATGGCTACACCTTC
CASSSSRDRNDYGYTF
>.|15|TRBJ1-1|once|TRBV14
TGTGCCAGCAGCCAATCGGTGTCAGGGATCGCTGAAGCTTTCTTT
CASSQSVSGIAEAFF
>.|14|TRBJ1-1|.|TRBV29-1
TGCAGCGTTGAATCATGGGGGGTGAACACTGAAGCTTTCTTT
CSVESWGVNTEAFF
>TRBD2|16|TRBJ2-5|.|TRBV5-1
TGCGCCAGCAGCCTGGGCCCGCGGGGGAGACAAGAGACCCAGTACTTC
CASSLGPRGRQETQYF
>TRBD2|17|TRBJ2-5|once|TRBV7-2
TGTGCCAGCATGGAGACGCCGGGACTAGGGACGGTCGAGACCCAGTACTTC
CASMETPGLGTVETQYF
>.|13|TRBJ1-5|.|TRBV11-2
TGTGCCAGCAGCGTCGAGAGAGGGCAGCCCCAGCATTTT
CASSVERGQPQHF
>.|14|TRBJ1-1|.|TRBV5-4
TGTGCCACAGGGGTACAGGGAATGAACACTGAAGCTTTCTTT
CATGVQGMNTEAFF
>TRBD1|16|TRBJ1-2|.|TRBV9
TGTGCCAGCAGCGCCCCTCCGGGACAGGGGAACTATGGCTACACCTTC
CASSAPPGQGNYGYTF
>.|14|TRBJ1-1|.|TRBV5-5
TGTGCCAGCAGCTCGGGACAAAGAAACACTGAAGCTTTCTTT
CASSSGQRNTEAFF
>.|15|TRBJ2-5|.|TRBV19
TGTGCCAGTACCGACTCCGGGACCGGGGGAGAGACCCAGTACTTC
CASTDSGTGGETQYF